The entry that follows covers one T cell receptor beta chain sequence. The record originates from a study of control samples from healthy donors and cancer patients. CDR1 LNHNV and CDR2 YYDKDF come from the germline V gene (reference sequence). V trimming: 4 bases; J trimming: 0 bases; junction bases outside the gene matches: 7. The CDR3 sequence is 17 residues long. Assay: immunoSEQ multiplex PCR; the TCRdb copy retains only in-frame clones and omits some. The table includes over 110,000 clones, 75% to 90% detected once. Sequencing was carried out using blood. This sequence originates from a woman between 25 and 40 years old in good health. The rearrangement joins TRBV15 to TRBJ2-3, with TRBD2 identical over 10 bases. The CDR3 bases are TGTGCCACCAGCACGGGACTAGCGAGCGTTAGCACAGATACGCAGTATTTT. Translated: CATSTGLASVSTDTQYF.